This TCR beta chain derives from a study of identical twins' blood T cells. The V gene's germline CDR1 is SQVTM and CDR2 ANQGSEA. V dropped 4 bases and J dropped 7 bases, with 7 bases sitting between them. The CDR3 contains 10 residues. Donors were six healthy women in three monozygous twin pairs. A single record per CDR3 protein comes from TCRdb applying MiXCR to the 5' RACE reads. The sample gives roughly 340,000 distinct CDR3 sequences, roughly 31% of which show up once; about 6% is in the top ten. This clonotype was counted many times. This sequence originates from a woman aged 18-49 years in good health. Sequencing input: PBMCs. The rearrangement uses TRBV29-1 and TRBJ1-1; no definite D call. The CDR3 nucleotides read TGCAGCGTTGGTCGTTTTGAAGCTTTCTTT. This translates into CSVGRFEAFF.